The clone carrying this TCR beta chain occurred many times. These data come from a study of neurological immune-mediated disorders. TCRdb ran MiXCR on the 5' RACE reads and lists one entry per CDR3 protein. The data hold about 21,000 distinct CDR3 sequences, with approximately 6.6% observed a single time. Germline CDR1 is SGHRS and CDR2 is YFSETQ. CDR3 length equals 13 residues. V was clipped by 8 bases and J by 6 bases, with 16 bases between them. The sequenced material came from CD8+ T cells from blood. This receptor was taken from a man younger than 30 in good health. The chain joins TRBV5-1 to TRBJ2-3, with TRBD2 as a possible D gene (6 bases). CDR3 nucleotides: TGCGCCAGTCGGGACTCGAATATGGATACGCAGTATTTT. Protein product: CASRDSNMDTQYF.